The next 13 T cell receptor beta chains were all read from a single sample in a study of post-analysis software for immune sequencing data. Sequencing libraries made from TCR beta cDNA carried unique molecular identifiers. TCRdb analysed the PCR reads with MiXCR anew, one entry per CDR3 protein. The table includes 150,000 to 200,000 distinct CDR3 sequences, approximately 30% detected once. Their recognized antigens are unknown. General study results and limits: Compared with controls, patients had more of five TRBV segments, including TRBV5-6, TRBV5-1 and TRBV20-1.

Sequencing was carried out using blood. Every receptor here comes from a girl aged 10 to 17 with multiple sclerosis.

The chain employs TRBV4-1 and TRBJ2-7; D tentatively reads TRBD1 or TRBD2 (5 bases each). Germline V gene lookup returns CDR1 MGHRA and CDR2 YSYEKL. Trimming shortened V by 0 bases and J by 9 bases, and 15 bases separated the two germline ends. This CDR3 is built from 14 residues. CDR3 in DNA: TGCGCCAGCAGCCAAGAGAAGTCCTGGGACGGGCAGTACTTC. Translation gives CASSQEKSWDGQYF.

As for this clonotype: Just one base apart from a much larger clone, this may be a read error. This chain uses TRBV5-1 with TRBJ2-5; D call uncertain. The V and J ends lost 3 bases and 1 base respectively, with 10 bases between them. Germline assignment: CDR1 SGHRS and CDR2 YFSETQ. CDR3 length: 14 residues. In nucleotides, the CDR3 is TGCGCCAGCAGCTGGGTGGGCTCCCAAGAGACCCAGTACTTC. It translates to CASSWVGSQETQYF.

The chain employs TRBV7-6 and TRBJ2-2; perhaps TRBD1 as D (5 bases). The V end lost 6 bases, the J end lost 6 bases, and 8 bases lay between the germline ends. This CDR3 contains 12 residues. Germline-derived CDR1 and CDR2 are SGHVS and FNYEAQ. The CDR3 here is CASRGASGELFF. As DNA, the CDR3 is TGTGCCAGCAGAGGGGCCTCCGGGGAGCTGTTTTTT.

The sample holds a few counts of this clonotype. This chain joins TRBV6-1 and TRBJ1-1; the match to TRBD1 covers 8 bases. CDR3 length equals 14 residues. After removal of 6 bases from V and 5 bases from J, the junction contained 8 bases not matched to a gene. CDR1 and CDR2 (germline): MNHNS, SASEGT. CDR3 bases: TGTGCCAGCAGGGGGAACAGGGGGTATACTGAAGCTTTCTTT. This gives the protein CASRGNRGYTEAFF.

CDR3 DNA sequence: TGTGCCAGCAGCTCGGGCCGGGACAGGGGGAATGGCTACACCTTC. This encodes CASSSGRDRGNGYTF. This chain links TRBV7-9 with TRBJ1-2; TRBD1 matches at 11 bases. CDR3 length: 15 amino acids. Germline CDR1 is SEHNR and CDR2 is FQNEAQ (reference sequence). J was trimmed by 6 bases and V by 4 bases; bases with no gene match: 7.

This clonotype was picked up a small number of times. The V call is TRBV5-1, the J call TRBJ1-1; D is uncertain. This CDR3 is built from 13 residues. The germline V gene encodes CDR1 SGHRS and CDR2 YFSETQ. Trimming took off 0 bases at V and 11 bases at J, with 14 bases between the two ends. The CDR3 DNA is TGCGCCAGCAGCTTGGACAACTCAGTTTGGGCTTTCTTT. Protein product: CASSLDNSVWAFF.

This clonotype showed up many times. The CDR3 protein is CASTTGPRGSPLHF. CDR3 DNA sequence: TGTGCCAGTACTACCGGGCCTAGGGGATCACCCCTCCACTTT. The V gene is TRBV12-3 or TRBV12-4, the J gene TRBJ1-6, with D perhaps matching TRBD1 (5 bases). V lost 9 bases and J lost 10, with 19 bases in between. This CDR3 is 14 amino acids long.

This clonotype occurred many times. The V gene is TRBV9, the J gene TRBJ2-6, with 9 bases that match TRBD1. Per germline, CDR1 SGDLS and CDR2 YYNGEE. J lost 4 bases, V lost 3 bases, and 8 bases had no gene match. The length of the CDR3 is 17 residues. CDR3 region: CASSGRDRVFGANVLTF. The CDR3 DNA reads TGTGCCAGCAGCGGTCGGGACAGGGTATTCGGGGCCAACGTCCTGACTTTC.

The V gene is TRBV12-3 or TRBV12-4, the J gene TRBJ1-1; TRBD1 matches at 8 bases. The CDR3 spans 15 residues. V shed 9 bases and J 0 bases; nucleotides not matched to a gene: 9. The CDR3 DNA reads TGTGCCAGTATGGGACAGGAGACGTTGAACACTGAAGCTTTCTTT. It codes for CASMGQETLNTEAFF.

The genes are TRBV12-3 or TRBV12-4 and TRBJ2-2; TRBD1 agrees at 9 bases. CDR3 length: 17 amino acids. J gave up 2 bases and V 6 bases, and 10 bases lay outside the gene matches. CDR3 residues: CASSSDRGQLNTGELFF. CDR3 coding DNA: TGTGCCAGCAGCTCGGACAGGGGACAACTAAACACCGGGGAGCTGTTTTTT.

This clonotype was counted a few times. The gene calls are TRBV3-1 and TRBJ1-6; TRBD1 agrees at 7 bases. This CDR3 contains 14 residues. The junction had 1 base not matched to a gene; V was cut back by 0 bases and J by 8 bases. Germline V gene sequence: CDR1 LGHDT, CDR2 YNNKEL (reference sequence). The DNA of the CDR3 is TGTGCCAGCAGCCAAGACGACAGGGATTCACCCCTCCACTTT. Translated, it gives CASSQDDRDSPLHF.

In regard to this clonotype: Being one base from a much bigger clone, this may be a read error. The chain recombines TRBV7-2 with TRBJ2-7; D is possibly TRBD2 (5 bases). V lost 3 bases and J lost 6, with 15 bases in between. This CDR3 is built from 14 residues. Germline V gene data show CDR1 as SGHTA and CDR2 as FQGNSA. The CDR3 region is CASSFLCYGGEQYF. The DNA of the CDR3 is TGTGCCAGCAGCTTTTTGTGTTATGGAGGCGAGCAGTACTTC.

The chain has TRBV7-6 and TRBJ1-3; D might be TRBD1 (6 bases). Trimming shortened V by 1 base and J by 0 bases, and 13 bases separated the two germline ends. Per germline, CDR1 SGHVS and CDR2 FNYEAQ. This CDR3 is 17 amino acids long. CDR3 nucleotides: TGTGCCAGCAGCTTAGAGGGACAACTCTTCTCTGGAAACACCATATATTTT. It specifies CASSLEGQLFSGNTIYF.